This entry lists 20 T cell receptor beta chains sequenced from one sample in a study of human T cells and chemical hapten exposure (dated by TCRdb to the early 2020s). The library was obtained by 5' RACE. Sequencing relied on an Illumina MiSeq. The public reads were quality trimmed at Q25 with fastp and then assembled into clones with MiXCR by TCRdb, keeping productive beta chains. Rows are combined by CDR3 protein, so each entry shows the most common genes and DNA. Within this sample are under 150,000 distinct CDR3 sequences, with approximately 19% of them counted one time only. The top ten clonotypes cover approximately 3% of the sample. Total RNA was isolated from unfractionated whole blood collected in Tempus Blood RNA tubes. Every receptor here comes from a human donor in good health.

This clonotype was recorded many times. The rearrangement joins TRBV29-1 to TRBJ2-5, with TRBD1 matching over 7 bases. Germline loops: CDR1 SQVTM, CDR2 ANQGSEA. The junction had 4 bases not matched to a gene; V was cut back by 5 bases and J by 4 bases. CDR3 length: 12 amino acids. The CDR3 coding sequence is TGCAGCGTTATGACAGGGCGAGAGACCCAGTACTTC. Amino acid sequence: CSVMTGRETQYF.

This clonotype was counted a few times. This chain joins TRBV9 and TRBJ2-1; 10 nucleotides match TRBD2. The junction had 9 bases not matched to a gene; V was cut back by 0 bases and J by 9 bases. Germline lookup yields CDR1 SGDLS and CDR2 YYNGEE. The CDR3 contains 16 residues. The CDR3 is CASSVGASGSVSEQFF. In DNA, the CDR3 is TGTGCCAGCAGCGTAGGGGCTAGCGGGAGTGTTAGTGAGCAGTTCTTC.

V usage is TRBV28 and J usage is TRBJ1-1; D gene uncertain. V was cut by 7 bases and J by 0 bases, with 15 bases left in between. Germline assignment: CDR1 MDHEN and CDR2 SYDVKM. The CDR3 extends over 15 amino acids. Here the CDR3 DNA reads TGTGCCAGCACCCCCCCCCGGAGTTTGAACACTGAAGCTTTCTTT. Its translation is CASTPPRSLNTEAFF.

This clonotype came up many times. This chain joins TRBV14 and TRBJ1-4; maybe TRBD1 (5 bases). The V end was cut by 4 bases, the J end by 0 bases, with 18 bases between. CDR3 length: 18 residues. Germline CDR1 and CDR2: SGHDN and FVKESK. CDR3 loop: CASSLRTGLSATNEKLFF. As DNA, the CDR3 is TGTGCCAGCAGCCTAAGGACGGGGCTCTCGGCAACTAATGAAAAACTGTTTTTT.

The genes are TRBV28 and TRBJ2-7, with TRBD2 matching 14 bases. This CDR3 comprises 16 residues. The germline CDR1 and CDR2 sequences are MDHEN and SYDVKM. Trimming cost V 6 bases and J 10 bases; bases outside gene matches: 14. This chain's CDR3 is CASRDWPGTSGSNQYF. The DNA for the CDR3 is TGTGCCAGCAGAGACTGGCCCGGGACTAGCGGGAGTAATCAGTACTTC. Together with reference TRBV28 and TRBJ2-7, the CDR3 gives the full variable domain: DVKVTQSSRYLVKRTGEKVFLECVQDMDHENMFWYRQDPGLGLRLIYFSYDVKMKEKGDIPEGYSVSREKKERFSLILESASTNQTSMYLCASRDWPGTSGSNQYFGPGTRLTVT.

This clonotype has ten or more counts. The V gene is TRBV30, the J gene TRBJ2-3; no definite D call. Germline V gene sequence: CDR1 GTSNPN, CDR2 SVGIG (reference sequence). The CDR3 extends over 12 amino acids. V was cut by 0 bases and J by 5 bases, with 6 bases left in between. The CDR3 coding sequence is TGTGCCTGGAGTGTACTGCAAGATACGCAGTATTTT. As protein: CAWSVLQDTQYF.

J is TRBJ2-1 and V is TRBV7-9; D ambiguous. CDR3 size: 14 residues. V shed 5 bases and J shed 9 bases, with 17 bases lying between them. The germline CDR1 and CDR2 sequences are SEHNR and FQNEAQ (reference sequence). The CDR3 DNA reads as TGTGCCAGCAGCCCCGCCGCCTCAACGGGTGAGCAGTTCTTC. This encodes CASSPAASTGEQFF.

A note on this clonotype: A much larger clone sits a single nucleotide away, making a read error possible. The chain couples TRBV6-6 to TRBJ2-3, with D possibly being TRBD1 (5 bases). This CDR3 region has 11 residues. Germline CDR1 is MNHNY and CDR2 is SVGAGI (reference sequence). Written as DNA, the CDR3 is TGTGTCAGCAAAGCAGGGGATACGCAGTATTTT. The encoded protein is CVSKAGDTQYF.

This clonotype was seen only a few times. The gene calls are TRBV10-1 and TRBJ1-2, with D perhaps matching TRBD1 (5 bases). Germline CDR1 reads WNHNN; CDR2 reads SYGVQD (reference sequence). CDR3 length equals 18 residues. The V end lost 0 bases, the J end lost 4 bases, and 21 bases lay between the germline ends. CDR3 residues: CASSESRKGGAPGYGYTF. The DNA of the CDR3 is TGCGCCAGCAGTGAGTCACGAAAGGGAGGGGCGCCCGGCTATGGCTACACCTTC.

This clonotype was seen a handful of times. V gene TRBV27 combines with J gene TRBJ1-1, with 9 bases lining up with TRBD1. The CDR3 runs 15 residues. With 5 bases clipped from V and 3 bases from J, the junction kept 7 bases outside the gene matches. The germline V gene has CDR1 MNHEY and CDR2 SMNVEV (reference sequence). The CDR3 is CASSKGQGADTEAFF. In DNA, the CDR3 is TGTGCCAGCAGTAAGGGACAGGGAGCAGACACTGAAGCTTTCTTT.

This clonotype was seen only a few times. The rearrangement uses TRBV3-1 and TRBJ2-7; D possibly corresponds to TRBD1 (6 bases). V was clipped by 1 base and J by 4 bases, with 11 bases between them. This CDR3 comprises 14 residues. Germline assignment: CDR1 LGHDT and CDR2 YNNKEL (reference sequence). This CDR3 reads CASSQGLGGYEQYF. CDR3 bases: TGTGCCAGCAGCCAAGGGCTAGGGGGATACGAGCAGTACTTC.

This clonotype was observed many times. J is TRBJ2-3 and V is TRBV7-9, with D possibly TRBD2 on 5 matching bases. Trimming removed 4 bases from V and 4 bases from J, with 12 bases in between. The CDR3 spans 14 residues. The germline CDR1 and CDR2 sequences are SEHNR and FQNEAQ (reference sequence). CDR3 amino acids: CASSSPEGADTQYF. As DNA, the CDR3 is TGTGCCAGCAGCTCCCCTGAGGGCGCAGATACGCAGTATTTT.

This clonotype has just a few counts. The genes are TRBV30 and TRBJ2-5, with D perhaps matching TRBD2 (5 bases). V was trimmed by 4 bases and J by 5 bases, leaving 8 bases between them. The CDR3 extends over 11 amino acids. Germline CDR1 is GTSNPN and CDR2 is SVGIG (reference sequence). The CDR3 DNA sequence: TGTGCCTGGACGCCGGGGGAGACCCAGTACTTC. As protein: CAWTPGETQYF.

There are a few counts of this clonotype. CDR3 bases: TGTGCCACCAGTGATACCGGGACAGGGCTATCAGATACGCAGTATTTT. As protein: CATSDTGTGLSDTQYF. The chain combines TRBV24-1 with TRBJ2-3, with 9 positions matching TRBD1. There are 16 residues in the CDR3. Germline CDR1 is KGHDR and CDR2 is SFDVKD. V trimming: 3 bases; J trimming: 4 bases; junction bases outside the gene matches: 7.

This clonotype was picked up a small number of times. The chain uses TRBV12-5 and TRBJ2-1; TRBD2 aligns across 11 bases. The CDR3 sequence is 18 residues long. V dropped 0 bases and J dropped 4; count of bases not matched to a gene: 8. The V gene's germline CDR1 is LGHNT and CDR2 FRNRAP. Here the CDR3 reads CASGLVLSGTSGYNEQFF. For the CDR3, the DNA is TGTGCTAGTGGTTTGGTACTCTCGGGGACTAGCGGTTACAATGAGCAGTTCTTC.

This clonotype appeared a few times. V usage is TRBV7-9 and J usage is TRBJ2-1; weak D call: TRBD2 (6 bases). V was trimmed by 1 base and J by 10 bases, leaving 8 bases between them. This CDR3 is 12 amino acids long. CDR1 and CDR2 from the germline V gene are SEHNR and FQNEAQ (reference sequence). CDR3 region: CASSLVSGEQFF. The CDR3 nucleotides read TGTGCCAGCAGCTTAGTCAGCGGGGAGCAGTTCTTC.

This clonotype was counted a few times. The chain uses TRBV7-2 and TRBJ2-1, with D perhaps assigned TRBD1 or TRBD2 (5 bases each). Germline values: CDR1 SGHTA, CDR2 FQGNSA. Trimming removed 1 base at V and 8 bases at J, with 9 bases between. The CDR3 has 13 amino acids. CDR3 loop: CASSLELGDEQFF. In nucleotides, the CDR3 is TGTGCCAGCAGCTTAGAACTAGGGGATGAGCAGTTCTTC.

The sample holds a few counts of this clonotype. The chain has TRBV24-1 and TRBJ2-5; 13 bases map to TRBD2. CDR3 length: 16 residues. After removal of 5 bases from V and 5 bases from J, the junction contained 7 bases not matched to a gene. Looked up from germline, CDR1 is KGHDR and CDR2 is SFDVKD. This CDR3 reads CATSVTSGRAAETQYF. CDR3 nucleotide sequence: TGTGCCACCAGTGTAACTAGCGGGAGGGCCGCGGAGACCCAGTACTTC.

The rearrangement links TRBV4-1 to TRBJ2-2, with D possibly matching TRBD2 (6 bases). The germline V gene encodes CDR1 MGHRA and CDR2 YSYEKL. This CDR3 has 16 residues. The V and J ends lost 7 bases and 0 bases respectively, with 15 bases between them. The CDR3 nucleotides are TGCGCCAGCAAGAAGAACGGAGGGACGAACACCGGGGAGCTGTTTTTT. Translating it yields CASKKNGGTNTGELFF.

The chain has TRBV7-9 and TRBJ1-2; TRBD1 agrees at 7 bases. Germline CDR1 and CDR2: SEHNR and FQNEAQ (reference sequence). V was clipped by 0 bases and J by 7 bases; unmatched bases: 2. This CDR3 has 13 amino acids. CDR3 nucleotide sequence: TGTGCCAGCAGCTTAGCCGGACAGGCTGGCTACACCTTC. Protein sequence: CASSLAGQAGYTF.